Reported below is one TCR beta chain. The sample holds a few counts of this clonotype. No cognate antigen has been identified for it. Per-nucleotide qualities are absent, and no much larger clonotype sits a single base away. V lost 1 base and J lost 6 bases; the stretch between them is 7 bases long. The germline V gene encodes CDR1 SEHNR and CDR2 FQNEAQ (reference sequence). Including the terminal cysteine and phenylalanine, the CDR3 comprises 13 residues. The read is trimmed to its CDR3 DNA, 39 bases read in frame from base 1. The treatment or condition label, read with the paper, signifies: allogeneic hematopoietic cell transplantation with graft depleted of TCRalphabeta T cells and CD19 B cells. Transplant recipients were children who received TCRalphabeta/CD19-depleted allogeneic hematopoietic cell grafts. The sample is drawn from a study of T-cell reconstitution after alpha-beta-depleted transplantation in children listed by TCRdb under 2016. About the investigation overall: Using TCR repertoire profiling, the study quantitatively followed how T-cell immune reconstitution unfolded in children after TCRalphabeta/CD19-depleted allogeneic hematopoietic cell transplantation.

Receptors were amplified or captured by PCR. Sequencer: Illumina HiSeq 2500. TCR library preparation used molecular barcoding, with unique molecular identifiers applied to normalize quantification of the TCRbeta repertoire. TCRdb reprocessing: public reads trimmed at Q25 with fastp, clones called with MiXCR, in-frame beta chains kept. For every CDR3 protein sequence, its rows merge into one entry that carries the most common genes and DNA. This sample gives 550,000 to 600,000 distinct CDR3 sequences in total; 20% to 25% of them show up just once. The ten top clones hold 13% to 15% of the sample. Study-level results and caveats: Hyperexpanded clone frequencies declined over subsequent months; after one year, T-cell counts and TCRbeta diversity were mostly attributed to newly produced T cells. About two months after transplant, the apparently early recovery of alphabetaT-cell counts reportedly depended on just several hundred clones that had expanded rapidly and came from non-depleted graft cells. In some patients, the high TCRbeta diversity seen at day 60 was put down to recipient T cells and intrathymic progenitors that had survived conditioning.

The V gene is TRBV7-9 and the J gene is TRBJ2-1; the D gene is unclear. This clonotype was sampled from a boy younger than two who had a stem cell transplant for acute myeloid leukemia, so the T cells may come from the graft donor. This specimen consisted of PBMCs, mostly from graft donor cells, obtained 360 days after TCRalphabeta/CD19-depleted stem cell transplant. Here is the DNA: TGTGCCAGCAGCTTAGAGGTCGGCAATGAGCAGTTCTTC. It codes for CASSLEVGNEQFF.